This TCR beta chain was captured in a study of neurological immune-mediated disorders. The study's findings and limits: None of the CDR3 amino acid sequences of expanded clones were shared across subjects, and this suggested private repertoires in all groups.

This CDR3 has 15 amino acids. The ends were cut back, 3 bases at V and 0 bases at J, with 11 bases in the middle. Germline CDR1 SNHLY, CDR2 FYNNEI. Synthesis of cDNA was performed by 5'RACE using 10-nucleotide random UMIs. TCRdb passed the 5' RACE reads through MiXCR, listing each CDR3 protein once. The sample lists roughly 50,000 distinct CDR3 sequences; around 17% were seen once. Source material was 2 million unsorted PBMCs, stored at -80 °C in RNAlater. This clonotype was seen ten or more times. Its antigen remains unidentified. The sequenced material came from PBMCs. The TCR sequence derives from a man aged 55-75 years in good health. This chain links TRBV2 with TRBJ1-1; a possible D gene is TRBD1 (5 bases). CDR3: CASSDVAGLNTEAFF. The DNA of the CDR3 is TGTGCCAGCAGTGACGTCGCAGGGCTGAACACTGAAGCTTTCTTT. Supplemented by reference TRBV2 and TRBJ1-1, the full variable domain reads EPEVTQTPSHQVTQMGQEVILRCVPISNHLYFYWYRQILGQKVEFLVSFYNNEISEKSEIFDDQFSVERPDGSNFTLKIRSTKLEDSAMYFCASSDVAGLNTEAFFGQGTRLTVV.